The following is a T cell receptor beta chain sequence with its context. This specimen comes from a study of blood T cell repertoires in COVID-19. Looking at the study overall: PBMCs, B-cell-depleted T cells, or T cells were the source of the cDNA or gDNA that made up the material.

This CDR3 spans 16 amino acids. CDR1 is SGHNT, CDR2 YYREEE, per germline (reference sequence). V gave up 2 bases and J gave up 5 bases, with 19 bases separating them. Assay used: immunoSEQ multiplex PCR; TCRdb lists only in-frame clones, some missing. The data hold some 120,000 clones, with 70% to 75% observed a single time. The TCR comes from a man between 60 and 75 years old with acute or convalescent COVID-19. Sequencing used peripheral blood. The V gene is TRBV5-4, the J gene TRBJ1-1; no definite D call. This CDR3 reads CASSFSAGRGGTEAFF. The CDR3 DNA reads TGTGCCAGCAGCTTCTCCGCCGGGCGGGGAGGTACTGAAGCTTTCTTT.